A selection of T cell receptor beta chains follows, all from one sample in a study of blood T cell repertoires in COVID-19. Sequenced by immunoSEQ multiplex PCR; TCRdb stores in-frame clones only, minus some. Among 110,000 or so clones listed, 70% to 90% were seen once. Source material: peripheral blood. All receptors derive from a woman in her seventies who had recovered from COVID-19. CDR3s include the opening cysteine and the closing phenylalanine or tryptophan. The D gene is left open where the match is weak. A clone size is listed for some rows: how often the clone was seen (once, few, many), or a class if it is expanded.

>TRBV11-2|TRBD1|TRBJ1-1|.
TGTGCCAGCAGCTTGGGGACAGGGGGCGCGGGCGGAGCTTTCTTT
CASSLGTGGAGGAFF
>TRBV5-1|TRBD2|TRBJ2-5|.
TGCGCCAGCGCTCCCCCCGGGACTAGCGGGAGCAAGACCCAGTACTTC
CASAPPGTSGSKTQYF
>TRBV27|.|TRBJ1-5|.
TGTGCCAGCAGCCCCCGGGGTCAGCCCCAGCATTTT
CASSPRGQPQHF
>TRBV7-2|TRBD1|TRBJ1-1|.
TGTGCCAGCAGCTTAGCGACAGGGGGATTAGGCACTGAAGCTTTCTTT
CASSLATGGLGTEAFF
>TRBV7-8|.|TRBJ2-1|.
TGTGCCAGCAGCTTCCGGACTCCCGCGCCCTACAATGAGCAGTTCTTC
CASSFRTPAPYNEQFF
>TRBV7-6|.|TRBJ2-5|.
TGTGCCAGCAGCTACCAACCCGGAGGAATGGAGACCCAGTACTTC
CASSYQPGGMETQYF
>TRBV7-2|.|TRBJ2-3|.
TGTGCCAGCAGCTACAGCCCCCCCAATAACGGAGATACGCAGTATTTT
CASSYSPPNNGDTQYF
>TRBV10-3|TRBD1|TRBJ1-2|.
TGTGCCATCAGGCCCGGGACAGGGAAATCCGATAACTATGGCTACACCTTC
CAIRPGTGKSDNYGYTF
>TRBV6-5|.|TRBJ1-1|.
TGTGCCAGCAGTTACCCTGGACAGGAAGCTTTCTTT
CASSYPGQEAFF
>TRBV2|TRBD1|TRBJ1-5|.
TGTGCCAGCAGTGGCCCGGACAGGGAGCAGCCCCAGCATTTT
CASSGPDREQPQHF
>TRBV2|.|TRBJ2-3|.
TGTGCCAGCACGGGGAACACAGATACGCAGTATTTT
CASTGNTDTQYF
>TRBV20-1|.|TRBJ2-7|.
TGCAGTGCTGGGGCTCTCTACGAGCAGTACTTC
CSAGALYEQYF
>TRBV21-1|.|TRBJ1-6|.
TGTGCCAGCAGCAAAACGGTGGATTCACCCCTCCACTTT
CASSKTVDSPLHF
>TRBV9|.|TRBJ2-2|.
TGTGCCAGCAGCCCCGGGGGCGGGAGAAACACCGGGGAGCTGTTTTTT
CASSPGGGRNTGELFF
>TRBV5-1|TRBD2|TRBJ2-7|.
TGCGCCAGCAGTTTCTCGTCCGGGACTAGCGGGAGCCGTCTCTCCTACGAGCAGTACTTC
CASSFSSGTSGSRLSYEQYF
>TRBV5-1|TRBD2|TRBJ2-1|.
TGCGCCAGCAGCTTGGAGGGGACTAGCGGGAGGTTCTGGTTCTTC
CASSLEGTSGRFWFF
>TRBV12-3/TRBV12-4|.|TRBJ1-5|once
TGTGCCAGCAGGGGGGACTATCAGCCCCAGCATTTT
CASRGDYQPQHF
>TRBV24-1|.|TRBJ1-2|.
TGTGCCACCAGTGAGGGAGACTATGGCTACACCTTC
CATSEGDYGYTF
>TRBV5-4|.|TRBJ1-3|.
TGTGCCAGCAGCTTGGATTTAGCTTACTCTGGAAACACCATATATTTT
CASSLDLAYSGNTIYF
>TRBV4-1|TRBD2|TRBJ2-3|.
TGCGCCAGCAGCCGCCGTGGAGGGGCTAGCGGGAGGTCAGATACGCAGTATTTT
CASSRRGGASGRSDTQYF
>TRBV2|.|TRBJ1-5|.
TGTGCCAGCAGAGGTGCGGGGAGGTTGAGCAATCAGCCCCAGCATTTT
CASRGAGRLSNQPQHF
>TRBV7-9|TRBD1|TRBJ1-4|.
TGTGCCAGCAGCTTAGCGCGGGGGACAGGGGGCGAAAAACTGTTTTTT
CASSLARGTGGEKLFF
>TRBV4-2|TRBD2|TRBJ2-2|.
TGTGCCAGCGGGCCCCAGACTAGCACTGGGGAGCTGTTTTTT
CASGPQTSTGELFF
>TRBV7-2|.|TRBJ1-6|few
TGTGCCAGCAGCTTTAGTCGAATACCCCTCCACTTT
CASSFSRIPLHF
>TRBV28|TRBD1|TRBJ2-2|.
TGTGCCAGCGGGGAGTGGGACAGGGGAAACGGGGAGCTGTTTTTT
CASGEWDRGNGELFF